Following are 19 T cell receptor beta chains from one sample sequenced in a study of blood T cell repertoires in COVID-19. The repertoire was sequenced with immunoSEQ multiplex PCR; TCRdb's copy has only in-frame clones and lacks some. Of about 170,000 clones listed, around 85% are singletons. The material sequenced was peripheral blood. These receptors were obtained from a human donor with acute or convalescent COVID-19. The donor label of this sample is uncertain.

This chain joins TRBV15 and TRBJ2-5, with 8 bases matching TRBD2. V gave up 2 bases and J gave up 3 bases; unmatched junction bases: 8. CDR3 length: 16 amino acids. Germline V gives CDR1 LNHNV, CDR2 YYDKDF (reference sequence). This chain's CDR3 is CATSRSLGRGEETQYF. CDR3 nucleotide sequence: TGTGCCACCAGCAGATCTCTCGGGCGGGGGGAAGAGACCCAGTACTTC. The complete variable domain, with remaining parts taken from reference TRBV15 and TRBJ2-5, reads DAMVIQNPRYQVTQFGKPVTLSCSQTLNHNVMYWYQQKSSQAPKLLFHYYDKDFNNEADTPDNFQSRRPNTSFCFLDIRSPGLGDTAMYLCATSRSLGRGEETQYFGPGTRLLVL.

This clone was observed a handful of times. The genes are TRBV19 and TRBJ1-1; possible D gene TRBD1, 5 bases. The V and J ends lost 6 bases and 2 bases respectively, with 19 bases between them. Germline V gene lookup returns CDR1 LNHDA and CDR2 SQIVND (reference sequence). The CDR3 spans 16 residues. DNA for the CDR3: TGTGCCAGTAGCCCCTGGGGAAAGGGGATCAACACTGAAGCTTTCTTT. Protein: CASSPWGKGINTEAFF.

This clone was seen just once. The chain combines TRBV11-3 with TRBJ1-6; TRBD1 matches at 8 bases. CDR1 and CDR2 (germline): SGHNT, YENEEA. The CDR3 consists of 15 residues. Trimming cost V 5 bases and J 10 bases; bases outside gene matches: 10. This CDR3 is CASSVTGTGKSPLHF. The CDR3 nucleotides are TGTGCCAGCAGCGTTACCGGGACAGGCAAATCACCCCTCCACTTT.

This chain links TRBV9 with TRBJ1-4; unclear D gene. Trimming removed 5 bases from V and 5 bases from J, with 16 bases in between. This CDR3 is built from 15 residues. Germline-derived CDR1 and CDR2 are SGDLS and YYNGEE. The CDR3 protein is CASSATSSGNEKLFF. Here the CDR3 DNA reads TGTGCCAGCAGTGCAACCTCATCCGGGAATGAAAAACTGTTTTTT.

CDR3 loop: CSASVGTSGTQETQYF. The CDR3, as DNA: TGCAGTGCTAGTGTAGGGACTAGCGGTACCCAAGAGACCCAGTACTTC. The chain carries TRBV20-1 and TRBJ2-5; 11 bases match TRBD2. CDR3 size: 16 residues. CDR1 and CDR2 (germline): DFQATT, SNEGSKA (reference sequence). V was clipped by 3 bases and J by 1 base; unmatched bases: 7.

This chain uses TRBV5-8 with TRBJ2-1, with TRBD1 identical over 9 bases. The CDR3 runs 16 residues. Germline lookup yields CDR1 SGHTS and CDR2 YDEGEE. Trimming removed 5 bases from V and 8 bases from J; junction bases left unmatched: 14. The CDR3 nucleotides read TGTGCCAGCAGAAAAACGCCGGGACAGGGAAGGCATGAGCAGTTCTTC. Translation gives CASRKTPGQGRHEQFF.

The chain carries TRBV7-9 and TRBJ2-4; weak D call: TRBD2 (5 bases). Trimming shortened V by 10 bases and J by 8 bases, and 9 bases separated the two germline ends. There are 10 residues in the CDR3. Looked up from germline, CDR1 is SEHNR and CDR2 is FQNEAQ (reference sequence). CDR3 protein: CATAGYIQYF. DNA of the CDR3: TGTGCCACCGCGGGTTACATTCAGTACTTC.

Only one count was recorded for this clone. The chain employs TRBV3-1 (or the pseudogene TRBV3-2) and TRBJ2-1; possible D gene TRBD1, 6 bases. The germline V gene has CDR1 LGHDT and CDR2 YNNKEL (reference sequence). This CDR3 is 15 amino acids long. Trimming stripped 0 bases from V and 5 bases from J, with 11 bases between. In DNA, the CDR3 is TGTGCCAGCAGCCAAGATCACAGGGAGAACAATGAGCAGTTCTTC. Its protein is CASSQDHRENNEQFF.

The rearrangement links TRBV28 to TRBJ2-3, with 7 nucleotides matching TRBD1. Losses at the gene ends were 8 bases for V and 1 base for J; bases not matched to a gene: 9. This CDR3 is 15 amino acids long. In germline, CDR1 is MDHEN, CDR2 SYDVKM. The CDR3 region is CASGRGGAGTDTQYF. CDR3 DNA: TGTGCCAGCGGGCGAGGGGGCGCGGGCACAGATACGCAGTATTTT.

V and J are TRBV6-5 and TRBJ2-7; TRBD2 agrees at 7 bases. Looked up from germline, CDR1 is MNHEY and CDR2 is SVGAGI. The ends lost 6 bases at V and 6 bases at J; junction bases unmatched: 2. The CDR3 is 11 residues long. The CDR3 sequence: CASSGGFEQYF. Here the CDR3 DNA reads TGTGCCAGCAGCGGGGGGTTCGAGCAGTACTTC.

In its sample, this clone was seen once. The rearrangement links TRBV5-1 to TRBJ2-3; perhaps TRBD2 as D (6 bases). Germline V gene sequence: CDR1 SGHRS, CDR2 YFSETQ. The CDR3 has 15 amino acids. V was cut by 0 bases and J by 2 bases, with 10 bases left in between. CDR3 protein: CASSLGLGHTDTQYF. In DNA, the CDR3 is TGCGCCAGCAGCTTGGGACTAGGGCACACAGATACGCAGTATTTT.

The chain uses TRBV30 and TRBJ1-5; no clear D. Germline V CDR1 and CDR2: GTSNPN, SVGIG (reference sequence). Trimming removed 4 bases from V and 2 bases from J, with 9 bases in between. The CDR3 is 13 residues long. CDR3 in DNA: TGTGCCTGGAACGACGGGGGCAATCAGCCCCAGCATTTT. This sequence encodes CAWNDGGNQPQHF.

This clone has more than one count but fewer than ten. The chain recombines TRBV7-7 with TRBJ2-2, with TRBD1 matching 7 bases. Losses at the gene ends were 4 bases for V and 1 base for J; bases not matched to a gene: 3. The CDR3 extends over 15 amino acids. Germline assignment: CDR1 SSHAT and CDR2 FNYEAQ (reference sequence). The CDR3 coding sequence is TGTGCCAGCAGCTCAACAGGGGTGAACACCGGGGAGCTGTTTTTT. This translates into CASSSTGVNTGELFF. The variable domain in full, with the rest retrieved from reference TRBV7-7 and TRBJ2-2, is GAGVSQSPRYKVTKRGQDVTLRCDPISSHATLYWYQQALGQGPEFLTYFNYEAQPDKSGLPSDRFSAERPEGSISTLTIQRTEQRDSAMYRCASSSTGVNTGELFFGEGSRLTVL.

This chain joins TRBV5-6 and TRBJ2-2; 13 positions agree with TRBD2. The germline CDR1 and CDR2 sequences are SGHDT and YYEEEE. The CDR3 contains 16 residues. The V segment lost 4 bases and the J segment 5 bases; nucleotides outside the gene matches: 5. The CDR3 region is CASSLTSGGLTGELFF. CDR3 coding DNA: TGTGCCAGCAGCCTGACTAGCGGGGGGCTGACCGGGGAGCTGTTTTTT.

The chain uses TRBV5-1 and TRBJ2-3; 10 bases are a match to TRBD2. Germline V gene lookup returns CDR1 SGHRS and CDR2 YFSETQ. The V segment lost 4 bases and the J segment 0 bases; nucleotides outside the gene matches: 5. There are 16 residues in the CDR3. DNA of the CDR3: TGCGCCAGCAGCCGAGCGGGGGGGCCGAGCACAGATACGCAGTATTTT. This sequence encodes CASSRAGGPSTDTQYF.

J is TRBJ2-7 and V is TRBV30, with D perhaps TRBD2 (6 bases). Germline values: CDR1 GTSNPN, CDR2 SVGIG (reference sequence). The CDR3 has 13 residues. CDR3 bases: TGTGCTCGGAGGGCTTCTTCTTCCTACGAGCAGTACTTC. It yields the protein CARRASSSYEQYF.

The chain has TRBV7-3 and TRBJ2-3; D perhaps matches TRBD2 (7 bases). Germline CDR1 reads SGHTA; CDR2 reads FQGTGA. CDR3 length equals 13 residues. The V end was cut by 5 bases, the J end by 4 bases, with 10 bases between. This chain's CDR3 is CASSLGGPDTQYF. In DNA, the CDR3 is TGTGCCAGCAGCCTGGGGGGGCCAGATACGCAGTATTTT.

The V gene is TRBV18, the J gene TRBJ1-1; perhaps TRBD1 as D (6 bases). Between the trimmed V and J ends, which lost 3 bases and 8 bases, there was a span of 19 bases. Germline assignment: CDR1 KGHSH and CDR2 LQKENI. The length of the CDR3 is 15 residues. CDR3 bases: TGTGCCAGCTCACCTCCCGGGGGGGCACGGACCGAAGCTTTCTTT. It encodes CASSPPGGARTEAFF.

The V call is TRBV19, the J call TRBJ1-5; D uncertain. Trimming shortened V by 0 bases and J by 2 bases, and 14 bases separated the two germline ends. The germline CDR1 and CDR2 sequences are LNHDA and SQIVND (reference sequence). The CDR3 contains 17 residues. The CDR3 bases are TGTGCCAGTAGTATAGAACGGTTTCTAATGGGCAATCAGCCCCAGCATTTT. This sequence encodes CASSIERFLMGNQPQHF.